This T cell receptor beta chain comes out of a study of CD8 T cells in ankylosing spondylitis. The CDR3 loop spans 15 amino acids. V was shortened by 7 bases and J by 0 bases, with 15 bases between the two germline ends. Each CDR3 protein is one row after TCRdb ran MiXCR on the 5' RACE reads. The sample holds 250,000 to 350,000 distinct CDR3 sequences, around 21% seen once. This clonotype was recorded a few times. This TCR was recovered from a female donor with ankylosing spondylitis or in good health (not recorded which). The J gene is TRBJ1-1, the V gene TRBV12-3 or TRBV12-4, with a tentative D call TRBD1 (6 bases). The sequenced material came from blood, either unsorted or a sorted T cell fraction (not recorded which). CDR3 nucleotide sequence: TGTGCCAGCACAGGGGCAGATCTACTGAACACTGAAGCTTTCTTT. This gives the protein CASTGADLLNTEAFF.